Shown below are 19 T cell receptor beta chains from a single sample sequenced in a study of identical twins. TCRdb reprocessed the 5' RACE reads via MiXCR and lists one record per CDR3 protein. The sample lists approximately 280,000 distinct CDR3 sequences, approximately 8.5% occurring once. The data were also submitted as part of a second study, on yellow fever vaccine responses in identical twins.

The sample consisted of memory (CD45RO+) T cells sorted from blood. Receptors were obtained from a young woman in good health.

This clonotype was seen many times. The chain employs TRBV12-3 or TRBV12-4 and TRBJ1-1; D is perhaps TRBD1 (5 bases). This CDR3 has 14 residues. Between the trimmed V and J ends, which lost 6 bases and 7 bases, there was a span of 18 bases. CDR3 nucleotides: TGTGCCAGCAGCCTCGCGGGGACGCCATTTGAAGCTTTCTTT. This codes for CASSLAGTPFEAFF.

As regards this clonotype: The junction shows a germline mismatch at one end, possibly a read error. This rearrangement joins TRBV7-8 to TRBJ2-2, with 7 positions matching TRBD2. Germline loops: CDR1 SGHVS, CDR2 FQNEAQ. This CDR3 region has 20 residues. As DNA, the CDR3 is TGTGCCAGCAGCCTTACAGTCGGGACTATCGACTCAGCGAATACCGGGGAGCTGTTTTTT. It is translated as CASSLTVGTIDSANTGELFF.

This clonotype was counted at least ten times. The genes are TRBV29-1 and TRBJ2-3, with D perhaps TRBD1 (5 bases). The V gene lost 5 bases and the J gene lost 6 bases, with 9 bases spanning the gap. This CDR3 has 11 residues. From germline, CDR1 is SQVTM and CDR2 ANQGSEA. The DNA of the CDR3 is TGCAGCGTTATGAAGGGGGATACGCAGTATTTT. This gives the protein CSVMKGDTQYF.

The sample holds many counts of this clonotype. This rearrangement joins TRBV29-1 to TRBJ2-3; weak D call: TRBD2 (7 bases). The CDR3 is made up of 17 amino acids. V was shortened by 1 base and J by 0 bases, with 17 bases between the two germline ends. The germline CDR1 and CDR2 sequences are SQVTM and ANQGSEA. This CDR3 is CSVEGRGQGTSTDTQYF. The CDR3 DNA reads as TGCAGCGTTGAAGGGCGGGGGCAGGGGACTAGCACAGATACGCAGTATTTT.

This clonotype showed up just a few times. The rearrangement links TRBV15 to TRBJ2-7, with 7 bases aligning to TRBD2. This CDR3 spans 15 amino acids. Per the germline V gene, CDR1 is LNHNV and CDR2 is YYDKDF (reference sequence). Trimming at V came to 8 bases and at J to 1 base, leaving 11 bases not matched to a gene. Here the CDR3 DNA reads TGTGCCACCCGGAATCTGGGGGGGGGATCCTACGAGCAGTACTTC. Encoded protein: CATRNLGGGSYEQYF.

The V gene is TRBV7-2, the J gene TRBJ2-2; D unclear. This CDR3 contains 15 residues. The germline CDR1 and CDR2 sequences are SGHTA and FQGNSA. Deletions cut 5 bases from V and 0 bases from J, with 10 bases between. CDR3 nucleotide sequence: TGTGCCAGCAGCCCGTGGACCGCGAACACCGGGGAGCTGTTTTTT. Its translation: CASSPWTANTGELFF.

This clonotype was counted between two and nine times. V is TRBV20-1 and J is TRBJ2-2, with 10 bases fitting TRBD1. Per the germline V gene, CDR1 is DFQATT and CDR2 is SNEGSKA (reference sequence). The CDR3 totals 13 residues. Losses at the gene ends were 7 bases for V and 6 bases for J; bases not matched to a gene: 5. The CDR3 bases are TGCAGTGGGACAGGGGGAATTGCCGGGGAGCTGTTTTTT. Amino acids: CSGTGGIAGELFF.

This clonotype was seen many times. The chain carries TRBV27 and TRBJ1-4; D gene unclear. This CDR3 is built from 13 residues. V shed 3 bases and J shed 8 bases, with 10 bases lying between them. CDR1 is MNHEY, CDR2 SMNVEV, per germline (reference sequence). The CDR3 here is CASSFRQWEKLFF. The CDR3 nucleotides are TGTGCCAGCAGTTTTAGGCAGTGGGAAAAACTGTTTTTT.

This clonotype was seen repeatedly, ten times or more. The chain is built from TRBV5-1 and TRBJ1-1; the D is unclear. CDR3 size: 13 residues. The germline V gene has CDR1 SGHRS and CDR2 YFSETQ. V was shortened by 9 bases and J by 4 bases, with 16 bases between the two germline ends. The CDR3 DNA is TGCGCCACCGCAAGGGAGTCGGGCACTGAAGCTTTCTTT. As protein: CATARESGTEAFF.

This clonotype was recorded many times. CDR3 loop: CASSESEISYNEQFF. CDR3 in DNA: TGTGCCAGCAGCGAGAGCGAAATATCCTACAATGAGCAGTTCTTC. This chain links TRBV7-9 with TRBJ2-1; D not certain. From germline, CDR1 is SEHNR and CDR2 FQNEAQ (reference sequence). This CDR3 has 15 amino acids. V was cut by 5 bases and J by 1 base, with 12 bases left in between.

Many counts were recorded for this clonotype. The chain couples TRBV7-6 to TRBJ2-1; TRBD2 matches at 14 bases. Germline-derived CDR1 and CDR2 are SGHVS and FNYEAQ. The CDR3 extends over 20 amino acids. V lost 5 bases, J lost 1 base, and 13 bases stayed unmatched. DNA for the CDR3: TGTGCCAGCAGCGGACAACCGGGACTAGCGGGAGATAGGTCCTACAATGAGCAGTTCTTC. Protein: CASSGQPGLAGDRSYNEQFF.

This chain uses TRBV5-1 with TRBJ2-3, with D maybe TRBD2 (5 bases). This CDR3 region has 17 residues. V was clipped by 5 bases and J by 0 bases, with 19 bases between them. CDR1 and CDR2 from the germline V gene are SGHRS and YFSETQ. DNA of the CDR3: TGCGCCAGCAGATACGTAGCGACCCCTTCGAGCACAGATACGCAGTATTTT. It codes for CASRYVATPSSTDTQYF.

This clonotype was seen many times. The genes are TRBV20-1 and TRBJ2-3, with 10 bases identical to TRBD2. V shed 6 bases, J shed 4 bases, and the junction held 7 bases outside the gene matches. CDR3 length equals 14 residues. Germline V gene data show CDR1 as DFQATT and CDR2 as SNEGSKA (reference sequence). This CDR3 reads CSAPRLAGADTQYF. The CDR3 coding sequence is TGCAGTGCCCCCCGGCTAGCGGGAGCAGATACGCAGTATTTT.

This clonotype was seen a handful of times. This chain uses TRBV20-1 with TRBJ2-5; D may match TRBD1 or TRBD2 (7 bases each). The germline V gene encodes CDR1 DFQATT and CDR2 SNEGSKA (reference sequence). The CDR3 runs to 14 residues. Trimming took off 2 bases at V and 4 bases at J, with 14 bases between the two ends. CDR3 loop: CSARKTGRGETQYF. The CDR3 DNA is TGCAGTGCTAGAAAGACAGGGAGGGGAGAGACCCAGTACTTC.

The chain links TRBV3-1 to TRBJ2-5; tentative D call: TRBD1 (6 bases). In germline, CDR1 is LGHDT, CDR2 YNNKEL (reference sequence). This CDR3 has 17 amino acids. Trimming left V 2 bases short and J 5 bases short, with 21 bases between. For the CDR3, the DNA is TGTGCCAGCAGCCAATATTGGTCTAGGGGGAGCACGGAGACCCAGTACTTC. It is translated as CASSQYWSRGSTETQYF.

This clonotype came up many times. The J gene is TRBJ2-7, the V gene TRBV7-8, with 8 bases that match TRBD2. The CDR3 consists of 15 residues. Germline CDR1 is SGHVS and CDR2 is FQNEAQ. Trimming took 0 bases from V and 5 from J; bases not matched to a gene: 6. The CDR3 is CASSLAGAGGNEQYF. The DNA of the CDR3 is TGTGCCAGCAGCTTAGCGGGTGCGGGAGGCAACGAGCAGTACTTC.

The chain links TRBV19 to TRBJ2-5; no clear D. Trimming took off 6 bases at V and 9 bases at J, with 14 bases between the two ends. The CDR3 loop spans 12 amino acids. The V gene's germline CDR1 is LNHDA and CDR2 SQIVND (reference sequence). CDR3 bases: TGTGCCAGTAGCCCCTGGGGTCTTGCCCAGTACTTC. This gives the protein CASSPWGLAQYF.

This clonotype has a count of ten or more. This CDR3 reads CASSLGKGNTLLTDTQYF. Here the CDR3 DNA reads TGCGCCAGCAGCTTGGGTAAGGGAAATACCCTCCTCACAGATACGCAGTATTTT. J is TRBJ2-3 and V is TRBV5-1, with D uncertain. The CDR3 extends over 18 amino acids. V was clipped by 0 bases and J by 2 bases, with 19 bases between them. Germline CDR1 SGHRS, CDR2 YFSETQ.

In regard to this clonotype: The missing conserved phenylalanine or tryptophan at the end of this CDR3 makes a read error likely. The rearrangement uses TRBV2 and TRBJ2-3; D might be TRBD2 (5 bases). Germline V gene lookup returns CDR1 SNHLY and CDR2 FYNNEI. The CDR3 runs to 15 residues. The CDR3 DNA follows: TGTGCCAGCAGGGAAGGGAGTTCTAGCACAGATACGCAGTATCTT. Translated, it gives CASREGSSSTDTQYL.